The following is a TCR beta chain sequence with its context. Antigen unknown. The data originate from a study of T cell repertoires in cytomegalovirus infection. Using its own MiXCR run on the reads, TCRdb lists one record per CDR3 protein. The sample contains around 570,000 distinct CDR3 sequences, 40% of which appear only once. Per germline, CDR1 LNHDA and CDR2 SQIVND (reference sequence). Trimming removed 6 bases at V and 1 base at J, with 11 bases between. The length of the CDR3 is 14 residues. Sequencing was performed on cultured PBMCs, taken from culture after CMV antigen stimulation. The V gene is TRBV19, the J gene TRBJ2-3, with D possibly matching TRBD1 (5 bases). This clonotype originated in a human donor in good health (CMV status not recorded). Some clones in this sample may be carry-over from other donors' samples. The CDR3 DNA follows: TGTGCCAGTAGCGGTTTACAGGGCACAGATACGCAGTATTTT. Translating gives CASSGLQGTDTQYF.